This is a list of T cell receptor beta chains from one sample in a study of T-cell reconstitution after alpha-beta-depleted transplantation in children. TCRdb redid the calling of the PCR reads with MiXCR, one entry per CDR3 protein. The sample carries approximately 500,000 distinct CDR3 sequences, 10% to 13% recorded once. The input for sequencing was PBMCs, taken before TCRalphabeta/CD19-depleted stem cell transplant. The receptors here all came from a child aged 2-15 years with inherited bone marrow failure, due to receive a stem cell transplant. The CDR3 runs from the conserved cysteine through the conserved F or W. Fields, in order: clone size, J gene, V gene, D gene, CDR3 protein, CDR3 DNA. D genes are given only for firm matches. Not every row has a clone size; where given, it reads once, few, many or a size class.

few TRBJ2-2 TRBV7-2 . CASSTTGGRGELFF TGTGCCAGCAGCACTACCGGGGGACGCGGGGAGCTGTTTTTT
many TRBJ2-1 TRBV27 . CASSSLSSEQFF TGTGCCAGCAGTTCATTGAGTTCTGAGCAGTTCTTC
many TRBJ2-7 TRBV5-1 . CASSLERAGYEQYF TGCGCCAGCAGCCTCGAAAGGGCCGGCTACGAGCAGTACTTC
many TRBJ1-1 TRBV27 . CASSALTGVNTEAFF TGTGCCAGCAGTGCACTGACAGGAGTTAACACTGAAGCTTTCTTT
. TRBJ2-7 TRBV29-1 . CSVVLKAKGYEQYF TGCAGCGTTGTACTTAAGGCCAAGGGGTACGAGCAGTACTTC
many TRBJ2-7 TRBV27 . CASSPQTRLKDEQYF TGTGCCAGCAGTCCGCAGACTAGGTTGAAAGACGAGCAGTACTTC
few TRBJ2-5 TRBV20-1 . CSARGARRSQETQYF TGCAGTGCTAGGGGAGCGCGAAGGAGTCAAGAGACCCAGTACTTC
few TRBJ2-2 TRBV6-5 . CASSYSSSSNTGELFF TGTGCCAGCAGTTACTCATCCTCTAGTAACACCGGGGAGCTGTTTTTT
many TRBJ1-5 TRBV27 . CASSERLGGREPQHF TGTGCCAGCAGTGAGCGATTGGGGGGCCGCGAGCCCCAGCATTTT
. TRBJ1-5 TRBV10-2 . CASSESRGSQPQHF TGCGCCAGCAGTGAGTCTAGGGGAAGCCAGCCCCAGCATTTT
few TRBJ2-7 TRBV4-3 TRBD1 CASSQDARGLEEYEQYF TGCGCCAGCAGCCAAGACGCCAGGGGGCTGGAAGAGTACGAGCAGTACTTC
many TRBJ2-7 TRBV6-6 . CASTGNSYEQYF TGTGCCAGCACCGGGAACTCCTACGAGCAGTACTTC
many TRBJ1-2 TRBV20-1 . CSARSGGHGYTF TGCAGTGCTAGATCCGGGGGCCATGGCTACACCTTC
many TRBJ2-5 TRBV10-3 . CAISDSSEPQETQYF TGTGCCATCAGTGACAGCAGCGAGCCCCAAGAGACCCAGTACTTC
many TRBJ1-6 TRBV25-1 . CASSRGPLNSPLHF TGTGCCAGCAGCCGGGGACCCCTTAATTCACCCCTCCACTTT
few TRBJ2-1 TRBV10-3 . CAISDEEDSYNEQFF TGTGCCATCAGTGATGAGGAGGACTCCTACAATGAGCAGTTCTTC
once TRBJ1-1 TRBV29-1 TRBD1 CSVVSGGTLRAGTEAFF TGCAGCGTTGTATCAGGGGGAACACTGAGGGCCGGTACTGAAGCTTTCTTT
many TRBJ2-5 TRBV7-2 . CASSSRLAGREETQYF TGTGCCAGCAGCTCCCGGTTGGCGGGAAGGGAGGAGACCCAGTACTTC
many TRBJ2-2 TRBV12-3/TRBV12-4 . CASSLDVGGGNTGELFF TGTGCCAGCAGTTTAGATGTAGGGGGAGGGAACACCGGGGAGCTGTTTTTT
. TRBJ2-1 TRBV5-1 TRBD2 CASSSRLAGGYNEQFF TGCGCCAGCAGCTCGAGGCTAGCGGGAGGGTACAATGAGCAGTTCTTC
many TRBJ2-3 TRBV10-3 . CAISLSGSTDTQYF TGTGCCATCAGTCTTTCCGGAAGCACAGATACGCAGTATTTT
many TRBJ2-7 TRBV9 . CASSLQGNPYEQYF TGTGCCAGCAGCCTACAGGGTAACCCCTACGAGCAGTACTTC
many TRBJ1-1 TRBV19 TRBD1 CASRTGATEAFF TGTGCCAGTAGGACAGGGGCCACTGAAGCTTTCTTT
many TRBJ2-7 TRBV9 TRBD2 CASSVSGAISYEQYF TGTGCCAGCAGCGTTAGCGGGGCCATTTCCTACGAGCAGTACTTC
many TRBJ1-2 TRBV29-1 . CSVEDRDISLGYTF TGCAGCGTTGAAGATCGGGACATATCACTCGGCTACACCTTC
many TRBJ2-7 TRBV29-1 . CSVEEPDAGYEQYF TGCAGCGTTGAAGAACCGGACGCAGGCTACGAGCAGTACTTC
many TRBJ1-2 TRBV25-1 TRBD1 CASSLDRSYGYTF TGTGCCAGCAGTTTGGACAGGAGCTATGGCTACACCTTC
many TRBJ2-1 TRBV29-1 . CSVEVSYGNEQFF TGCAGCGTTGAAGTGTCGTACGGCAATGAGCAGTTCTTC